This paragraph covers one T cell receptor (beta chain) sequence. Its specificity is not known. This specimen belongs to a study of cytomegalovirus exposure and HLA in healthy donors. Overall study results and limits: The authors listed 150 to 200 TCR beta chains as cytomegalovirus-associated.

V trimming: 5 bases; J trimming: 4 bases; junction bases outside the gene matches: 3. CDR3 length: 13 amino acids. CDR1 and CDR2 (germline): SEHNR, FQNEAQ (reference sequence). The data were produced by immunoSEQ multiplex PCR, yet TCRdb's version contains in-frame clones alone and is incomplete. The data show 80,000 to 90,000 clones, with roughly 97% seen just once and 0.6% to 0.95% held by the top ten. The sample comprised PBMCs. This sequence was found in a man younger than 35 in good health and CMV-seronegative. The chain joins TRBV7-9 to TRBJ2-5; 8 nucleotides agree with TRBD2. The CDR3 coding sequence is TGTGCCAGCAGCGGGGCGGGAGGAGAGACCCAGTACTTC. It translates to CASSGAGGETQYF.